Presented here are 19 T cell receptor beta chains from one specimen sequenced in a study of CD4 T cells in relation to SARS-CoV-2 and coronaviruses. No antigens are known for them. Sequencing was performed with immunoSEQ multiplex PCR; in TCRdb, only in-frame clones are kept and a portion is missing. Among about 34,000 clones, around 80% were seen once, and the ten largest hold 3% to 3.5%. The sample comprised memory CD4+ T cells from PBMCs, cultured in vitro. These receptors were obtained from an adult with COVID-19.

J is TRBJ2-7 and V is TRBV5-1; possibly TRBD1 for D (7 bases). V lost 1 base, J lost 0 bases, and 11 bases lay in between. Looked up from germline, CDR1 is SGHRS and CDR2 is YFSETQ. There are 15 residues in the CDR3. The CDR3 reads CASSLLQGGSYEQYF. In DNA, the CDR3 is TGCGCCAGCAGCTTGCTGCAGGGGGGCTCCTACGAGCAGTACTTC.

V usage is TRBV10-3 and J usage is TRBJ2-1; 10 bases match TRBD2. In germline, CDR1 is ENHRY, CDR2 SYGVKD. The CDR3 runs 13 residues. Trimming removed 10 bases from V and 5 bases from J; junction bases left unmatched: 5. The CDR3 bases are TGTGCCACAAGACTAGCGGGTGACAATGAGCAGTTCTTC. Translated, it gives CATRLAGDNEQFF.

The V gene is TRBV19, the J gene TRBJ2-5, with D possibly being TRBD1 or TRBD2 (6 bases each). Germline values: CDR1 LNHDA, CDR2 SQIVND (reference sequence). Trimming stripped 9 bases from V and 2 bases from J, with 13 bases between. This CDR3 has 13 amino acids. The CDR3 is CASAGGNQETQYF. The CDR3 coding sequence is TGTGCCAGCGCCGGGGGCAATCAAGAGACCCAGTACTTC.

V and J are TRBV7-9 and TRBJ2-7; D unresolved. Trimming cost V 4 bases and J 4 bases, with 5 bases left between them. Germline assignment: CDR1 SEHNR and CDR2 FQNEAQ (reference sequence). The CDR3 totals 11 residues. The CDR3 sequence is CASSSLYEQYF. CDR3 coding DNA: TGTGCCAGCAGCTCCTTATACGAGCAGTACTTC. Drawing the rest from reference TRBV7-9 and TRBJ2-7, the complete variable domain is DTGVSQNPRHKITKRGQNVTFRCDPISEHNRLYWYRQTLGQGPEFLTYFQNEAQLEKSRLLSDRFSAERPKGSFSTLEIQRTEQGDSAMYLCASSSLYEQYFGPGTRLTVT.

This chain joins TRBV23-1 and TRBJ2-2; D may be TRBD1 (5 bases). TRBV23-1 is recorded as an ORF, its role being uncertain. The germline V and J ends were trimmed by 1 base and 0 bases, with 9 bases remaining between them. The CDR3 runs to 16 residues. CDR3 sequence reads: CASSQFDSPNTGELFF. CDR3 in DNA: TGCGCCAGCAGTCAATTCGACAGCCCGAACACCGGGGAGCTGTTTTTT.

The chain uses TRBV6-1 and TRBJ2-7; D possibly matches TRBD1 or TRBD2 (5 bases each). CDR3 length equals 15 residues. The V gene's germline CDR1 is MNHNS and CDR2 SASEGT. V was trimmed by 1 base and J by 2 bases, leaving 12 bases between them. The CDR3 protein is CASSEEGTSPYEQYF. Written as DNA, the CDR3 is TGTGCCAGCAGTGAAGAAGGGACGTCACCCTACGAGCAGTACTTC.

The V gene is TRBV7-2, the J gene TRBJ2-1; D gene uncertain. V shed 5 bases and J shed 5 bases, with 16 bases lying between them. Germline V gene data show CDR1 as SGHTA and CDR2 as FQGNSA. The CDR3 length is 15 residues. CDR3 amino acids: CASSPEAPTNNEQFF. The CDR3 DNA reads as TGTGCCAGCAGCCCCGAGGCGCCTACTAACAATGAGCAGTTCTTC.

This clone showed up just a few times. The gene calls are TRBV15 and TRBJ2-3; tentative D call: TRBD2 (6 bases). The V and J ends lost 5 bases and 6 bases respectively, with 15 bases between them. Germline assignment: CDR1 LNHNV and CDR2 YYDKDF (reference sequence). CDR3 size: 14 residues. The CDR3 region has the DNA TGTGCCACCAGCCCTCGACTAGTTCTTGATACGCAGTATTTT. Translating it yields CATSPRLVLDTQYF. The full variable domain, its missing parts supplied by reference TRBV15 and TRBJ2-3, is DAMVIQNPRYQVTQFGKPVTLSCSQTLNHNVMYWYQQKSSQAPKLLFHYYDKDFNNEADTPDNFQSRRPNTSFCFLDIRSPGLGDTAMYLCATSPRLVLDTQYFGPGTRLTVL.

The chain carries TRBV29-1 and TRBJ2-3, with no clear D. Germline-derived CDR1 and CDR2 are SQVTM and ANQGSEA. Trimming cost V 2 bases and J 2 bases, with 5 bases left between them. This CDR3 has 12 residues. For the CDR3, the DNA is TGCAGCGTTGAAACAGTCACAGATACGCAGTATTTT. As protein: CSVETVTDTQYF.

V and J are TRBV28 and TRBJ2-5; D gene unclear. Germline-derived CDR1 and CDR2 are MDHEN and SYDVKM. This CDR3 is 13 amino acids long. Trimming took off 8 bases at V and 2 bases at J, with 12 bases between the two ends. CDR3 residues: CASGNSPQETQYF. CDR3 coding DNA: TGTGCCAGCGGCAATTCCCCTCAAGAGACCCAGTACTTC. The whole variable domain, filled in from reference TRBV28 and TRBJ2-5, reads DVKVTQSSRYLVKRTGEKVFLECVQDMDHENMFWYRQDPGLGLRLIYFSYDVKMKEKGDIPEGYSVSREKKERFSLILESASTNQTSMYLCASGNSPQETQYFGPGTRLLVL.

The chain carries TRBV9 and TRBJ2-3, with 7 bases that match TRBD1. CDR3 length equals 13 residues. V shed 2 bases and J 6 bases; nucleotides not matched to a gene: 3. Germline V lookup: CDR1 SGDLS, CDR2 YYNGEE. CDR3 coding DNA: TGTGCCAGCAGCGTCGGGACAGCCGATACGCAGTATTTT. It encodes CASSVGTADTQYF.

The chain is built from TRBV7-2 and TRBJ2-1, with a tentative D call TRBD2 (7 bases). In germline, CDR1 is SGHTA, CDR2 FQGNSA. V shed 1 base and J shed 4 bases, with 14 bases lying between them. CDR3 length: 16 amino acids. The CDR3 loop is CASSLVPSGQYNEQFF. CDR3 DNA: TGTGCCAGCAGCTTAGTTCCTAGCGGACAGTACAATGAGCAGTTCTTC.

This clone was counted a few times. V and J are TRBV5-1 and TRBJ2-7, with 7 bases lining up with TRBD1. Germline CDR1 and CDR2: SGHRS and YFSETQ. This CDR3 spans 15 amino acids. Trimming at V came to 9 bases and at J to 1 base, leaving 13 bases not matched to a gene. The CDR3 DNA reads as TGCGCCACCCGAGGGGACAGAGACGAATCCTACGAGCAGTACTTC. The encoded protein is CATRGDRDESYEQYF.

The chain couples TRBV27 to TRBJ2-1; maybe TRBD2 (5 bases). CDR3 length: 14 amino acids. The V end was cut by 4 bases, the J end by 7 bases, with 14 bases between. Germline CDR1 reads MNHEY; CDR2 reads SMNVEV (reference sequence). The CDR3 is CASSSRPPGNEQFF. The CDR3 nucleotides read TGTGCCAGCAGTTCACGGCCCCCGGGGAATGAGCAGTTCTTC.

The chain carries TRBV18 and TRBJ2-2, with 9 bases matching TRBD1. Germline V CDR1 and CDR2: KGHSH, LQKENI. Trimming at V came to 6 bases and at J to 2 bases, leaving 7 bases not matched to a gene. The length of the CDR3 is 16 residues. CDR3 loop: CASSPGTGKNTGELFF. The CDR3, as DNA: TGTGCCAGCTCCCCCGGGACAGGGAAAAACACCGGGGAGCTGTTTTTT.

The chain uses TRBV7-3 and TRBJ2-3; D is unclear. The CDR3 covers 11 residues. Germline V gene lookup returns CDR1 SGHTA and CDR2 FQGTGA. V lost 4 bases and J lost 6, with 5 bases in between. The CDR3 region is CASSYGDTQYF. DNA of the CDR3: TGTGCCAGCAGCTACGGGGATACGCAGTATTTT.

The DNA of the CDR3 is TGTGCCAGCAGCTTAAGTCCTTTGAGGGAAGGTGCAGATACGCAGTATTTT. This translates into CASSLSPLREGADTQYF. The gene calls are TRBV7-9 and TRBJ2-3, with D possibly matching TRBD2 (5 bases). V was shortened by 2 bases and J by 4 bases, with 19 bases between the two germline ends. Germline V gene sequence: CDR1 SEHNR, CDR2 FQNEAQ (reference sequence). The CDR3 is 17 amino acids.

This clone was detected once. The chain employs TRBV28 and TRBJ1-5; 7 bases fit TRBD1. V trimming: 1 base; J trimming: 0 bases; junction bases outside the gene matches: 9. Germline V CDR1 and CDR2: MDHEN, SYDVKM. CDR3 length equals 18 residues. The CDR3 sequence is CASSLYGDRQVSNQPQHF. The DNA for the CDR3 is TGTGCCAGCAGTTTATACGGGGACAGACAGGTTAGCAATCAGCCCCAGCATTTT.

CDR3 loop: CASSHGGLLYF. CDR3 coding DNA: TGTGCCAGCAGCCATGGAGGACTACTGTACTTC. The gene calls are TRBV14 and TRBJ2-7; possibly TRBD2 for D (6 bases). V lost 3 bases, J lost 12 bases, and 12 bases lay in between. Germline CDR1 is SGHDN and CDR2 is FVKESK. The CDR3 totals 11 residues.